This T cell receptor (beta chain) was captured in a study of blood T cell repertoires in COVID-19. In terms of age and location, participants ranged from roughly 18 to 90 years and lived in under 30 US areas. Sequencing used immunoSEQ multiplex PCR; TCRdb keeps in-frame clones, though not all of them. The data hold around 190,000 clones, with about 91% observed a single time. There are a few counts of this clone. What was sequenced was PBMCs or T cells enriched from blood (not recorded which). The source is a man younger than 30 with acute COVID-19.

CDR3 sequence reads: CASSTYSINEQFF. For the CDR3, the DNA is TGTGCCAGTAGTACATACTCCATTAATGAGCAGTTCTTC. The rearrangement links TRBV19 to TRBJ2-1; D is unresolved. Germline CDR1 LNHDA, CDR2 SQIVND (reference sequence). The CDR3 has 13 amino acids. Trimming cost V 4 bases and J 7 bases, with 11 bases left between them.